The 5 T cell receptor beta chains given below trace back to one sample, sequenced in a study of blood T cell repertoires in COVID-19. Clones were sequenced by immunoSEQ multiplex PCR, and TCRdb holds only the in-frame ones, with some missing. The sample consists of 400,000 or so clones, over 75% of them appearing once. Sequencing was performed on peripheral blood. The receptors come from a woman in her thirties or forties with COVID-19, enrolled during active disease.

This chain uses TRBV7-9 with TRBJ1-2; D is uncertain. The CDR3 spans 13 residues. The germline V and J ends were trimmed by 5 bases and 6 bases, with 13 bases remaining between them. Germline V gives CDR1 SEHNR, CDR2 FQNEAQ (reference sequence). CDR3 in amino acids: CASSAPNMDGYTF. Here the CDR3 DNA reads TGTGCCAGCAGCGCCCCAAACATGGATGGCTACACCTTC.

The V call is TRBV4-1, the J call TRBJ2-2, with 9 bases that match TRBD2. There are 20 residues in the CDR3. V lost 0 bases, J lost 2 bases, and 13 bases stayed unmatched. Germline CDR1 MGHRA, CDR2 YSYEKL. The CDR3 loop is CASSQDRETSGAKNTGELFF. The CDR3 DNA sequence: TGCGCCAGCAGCCAAGATCGTGAGACTAGCGGAGCCAAAAACACCGGGGAGCTGTTTTTT.

The genes are TRBV6-4 and TRBJ2-5; D ambiguous. V lost 3 bases to trimming and J lost 4 bases, with 9 bases between them. CDR1 is MRHNA, CDR2 SNTAGT, per germline. This CDR3 comprises 13 residues. The CDR3 DNA reads as TGTGCCAGCAGTGAACTGAGAGGAGAGACCCAGTACTTC. This gives the protein CASSELRGETQYF.

The gene calls are TRBV24-1 and TRBJ1-2, with 8 bases fitting TRBD1. Unmatched junction bases numbered 19, after V lost 3 bases and J lost 5 bases. Per germline, CDR1 KGHDR and CDR2 SFDVKD. The CDR3 has 19 amino acids. CDR3 amino acids: CATSDSMVGDRQNPYGYTF. CDR3 nucleotides: TGTGCCACCAGTGATAGTATGGTTGGGGACAGGCAGAATCCTTATGGCTACACCTTC.

The chain couples TRBV28 to TRBJ1-1, with a weak D call TRBD1 (5 bases). The CDR3 sequence is 14 residues long. CDR1 is MDHEN and CDR2 is SYDVKM in the germline V gene. Between the trimmed V and J ends, which lost 7 bases and 2 bases, there was a span of 14 bases. The CDR3 DNA reads as TGTGCCAGCATCCTCTGGCAGGGTAACACTGAAGCTTTCTTT. It translates to CASILWQGNTEAFF.